One and the same sample provided the 6 T cell receptor beta chains below, sequenced in a study of cytomegalovirus exposure and HLA in healthy donors (TCRdb year 2017). The library was produced with the immunoSEQ multiplex PCR assay. For the multiplex PCR, a mixture combining 60 forward primers for TCR Vbeta segments and 13 reverse primers for TCR Jbeta segments was used. TCRdb's version of the immuneACCESS table is confined to in-frame rearrangements and falls short of the full clone set. An unresolved V gene accounts for under half of the shortfall where checked; the remainder is of unknown origin. The sample includes roughly 190,000 clones, with 79% observed a single time. The top ten clonotypes cover roughly 1.5% of the sample. The sample comprised PBMCs. These receptors all stem from a woman aged 45-60 years in good health and CMV-seronegative.

This clone showed up just a few times. The chain joins TRBV5-5 to TRBJ2-7; 7 bases are a match to TRBD1. This CDR3 spans 14 amino acids. Unmatched junction bases numbered 9, after V lost 7 bases and J lost 2 bases. Germline assignment: CDR1 SGHKS and CDR2 YYEKEE (reference sequence). This CDR3 reads CASSTLGGPYEQYF. The CDR3 DNA follows: TGTGCCAGCTCCACTTTAGGGGGCCCCTACGAGCAGTACTTC.

This chain connects TRBV14 to TRBJ1-2; unclear D gene. CDR1 is SGHDN and CDR2 is FVKESK in the germline V gene. This CDR3 is 14 amino acids long. Deletions cut 0 bases from V and 7 bases from J, with 12 bases between. CDR3 coding DNA: TGTGCCAGCAGCCAAGATCTACGAGAGTCTGGCTACACCTTC. It codes for CASSQDLRESGYTF.

This rearrangement joins TRBV5-4 to TRBJ1-4; 7 positions match TRBD1. The trim removed 2 bases at V and 8 bases at J, leaving 3 bases unmatched. Germline loops: CDR1 SGHNT, CDR2 YYREEE (reference sequence). This CDR3 spans 13 amino acids. CDR3 region: CASSFRDSEKLFF. In DNA, the CDR3 is TGTGCCAGCAGCTTCCGGGACAGCGAAAAACTGTTTTTT.

The chain links TRBV5-1 to TRBJ1-3, with D uncertain. CDR3 length equals 14 residues. CDR1 is SGHRS and CDR2 is YFSETQ in the germline V gene. With 7 bases removed from V and 0 bases from J, the gap between germline ends came to 11 bases. CDR3 in amino acids: CASRTGYSGNTIYF. The CDR3 nucleotides read TGCGCCAGCCGAACGGGGTACTCTGGAAACACCATATATTTT.

This chain connects TRBV19 to TRBJ2-5; TRBD2 aligns across 9 bases. The J call may be incorrect, as the DNA end agrees better with TRBJ2-7. Germline V gene sequence: CDR1 LNHDA, CDR2 SQIVND (reference sequence). This CDR3 region has 14 residues. CDR3 bases: TGTGCCAGTAGCGGGACTAGCTCCTCCTACGAGCAGTACTTC. The encoded protein is CASSGTSSSYEQYF.

This chain connects TRBV10-1 to TRBJ2-7; TRBD1 matches at 9 bases. V was pared by 6 bases and J by 6 bases, with 12 bases of the junction left unmatched. The CDR3 extends over 15 amino acids. Germline V gene sequence: CDR1 WNHNN, CDR2 SYGVQD (reference sequence). This CDR3 is CASRDPGQGNGEQYF. The CDR3 DNA reads as TGCGCCAGCAGAGATCCGGGACAGGGCAATGGCGAGCAGTACTTC.